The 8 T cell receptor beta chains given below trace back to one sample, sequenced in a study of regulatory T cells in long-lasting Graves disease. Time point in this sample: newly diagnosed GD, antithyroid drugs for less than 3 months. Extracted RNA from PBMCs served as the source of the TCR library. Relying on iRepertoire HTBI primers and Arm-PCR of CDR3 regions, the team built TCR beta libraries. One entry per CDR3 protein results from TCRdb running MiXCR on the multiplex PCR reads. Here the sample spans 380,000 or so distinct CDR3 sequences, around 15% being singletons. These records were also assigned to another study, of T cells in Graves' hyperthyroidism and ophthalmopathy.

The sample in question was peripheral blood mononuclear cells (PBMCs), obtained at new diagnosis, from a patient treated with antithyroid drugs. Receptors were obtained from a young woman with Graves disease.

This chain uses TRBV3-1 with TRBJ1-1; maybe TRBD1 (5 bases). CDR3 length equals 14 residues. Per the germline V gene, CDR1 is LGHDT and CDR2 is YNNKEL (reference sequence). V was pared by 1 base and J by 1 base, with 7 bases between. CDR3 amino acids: CASSQAGTNTEAFF. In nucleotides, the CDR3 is TGTGCCAGCAGCCAAGCAGGGACGAACACTGAAGCTTTCTTT.

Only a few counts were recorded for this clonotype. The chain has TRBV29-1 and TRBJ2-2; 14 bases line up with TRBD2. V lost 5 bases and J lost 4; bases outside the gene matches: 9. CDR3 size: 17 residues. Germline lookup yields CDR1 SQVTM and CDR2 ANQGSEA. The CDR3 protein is CSVRLAGGPGGTGELFF. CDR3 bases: TGCAGCGTTAGACTAGCGGGAGGGCCGGGTGGCACCGGGGAGCTGTTTTTT.

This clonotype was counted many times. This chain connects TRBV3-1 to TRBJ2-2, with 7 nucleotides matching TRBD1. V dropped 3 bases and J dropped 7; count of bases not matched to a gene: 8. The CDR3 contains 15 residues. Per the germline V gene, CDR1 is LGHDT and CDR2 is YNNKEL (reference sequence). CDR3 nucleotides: TGTGCCAGCAGCCAGGGTGACAGGGCTCTCGGGGAGCTGTTTTTT. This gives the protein CASSQGDRALGELFF.

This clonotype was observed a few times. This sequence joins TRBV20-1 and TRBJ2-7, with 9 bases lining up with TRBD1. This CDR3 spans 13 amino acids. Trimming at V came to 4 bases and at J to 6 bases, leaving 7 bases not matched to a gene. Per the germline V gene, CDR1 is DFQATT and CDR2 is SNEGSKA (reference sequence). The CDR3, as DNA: TGCAGTGCTACGGAACCGACAGGGGGCGAGCAGTACTTC. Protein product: CSATEPTGGEQYF.

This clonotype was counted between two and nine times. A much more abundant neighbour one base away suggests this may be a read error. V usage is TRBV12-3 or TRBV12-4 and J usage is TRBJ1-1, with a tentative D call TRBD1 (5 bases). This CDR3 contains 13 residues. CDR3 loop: CANSTRVSTEAFF. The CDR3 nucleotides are TGTGCCAACAGTACCAGGGTGAGCACTGAAGCTTTCTTT.

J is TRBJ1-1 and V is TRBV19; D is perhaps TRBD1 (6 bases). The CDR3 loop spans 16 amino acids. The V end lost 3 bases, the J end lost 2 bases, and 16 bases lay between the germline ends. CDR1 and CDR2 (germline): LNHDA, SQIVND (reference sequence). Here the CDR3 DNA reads TGTGCCAGTAGTATCACGGGGGCGCATCACAACACTGAAGCTTTCTTT. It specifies CASSITGAHHNTEAFF.

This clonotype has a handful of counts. The chain's CDR3 is CASSARDYLEQYF. In nucleotides, the CDR3 is TGTGCCAGCAGCGCACGGGACTACCTCGAGCAGTACTTC. This chain uses TRBV9 with TRBJ2-7; 7 bases fit TRBD2. Germline V lookup: CDR1 SGDLS, CDR2 YYNGEE. The CDR3 has 13 residues. The V gene end was trimmed by 3 bases and the J gene end by 6 bases; junction bases not matched to a gene: 6.

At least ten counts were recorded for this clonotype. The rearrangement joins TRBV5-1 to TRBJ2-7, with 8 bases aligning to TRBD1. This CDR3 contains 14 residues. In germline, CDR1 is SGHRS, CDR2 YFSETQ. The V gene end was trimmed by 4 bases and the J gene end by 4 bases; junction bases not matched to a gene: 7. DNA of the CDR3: TGCGCCAGCAGCGAGACAGGGGATGAGTACGAGCAGTACTTC. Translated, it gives CASSETGDEYEQYF.